The T cell receptor beta chain under discussion was sequenced for a study of blood T cell repertoires in COVID-19. Background on the study: Donors in the United States, Italy and Spain gave samples during acute or convalescent COVID-19. From T cells, B-cell-depleted T cells, or PBMCs came the material, which was cDNA or gDNA.

In germline, CDR1 is SNHLY, CDR2 FYNNEI. The CDR3 is 14 residues long. V gave up 5 bases and J gave up 4 bases; unmatched junction bases: 6. Original processing methods: Nucleated cell counts were estimated from reference gene primer amplification. Here immunoSEQ multiplex PCR was the method, and the copy in TCRdb shows in-frame clones only, minus some. The V and J calls and clone size are taken from that table; D and trimming were inferred from the DNA. There are fewer than 250,000 clones in the sample; under 90% occur only once, and about 4.1% lies in the top ten. The source material was peripheral blood. This clonotype was obtained from a man aged 45-60 years with acute or convalescent COVID-19. This rearrangement joins TRBV2 to TRBJ2-7; 9 bases fit TRBD1. CDR3 region: CASSSLGTGYEQYF. The CDR3 nucleotides are TGTGCCAGCAGTTCCCTCGGGACAGGGTACGAGCAGTACTTC.